This T cell receptor beta chain came from a study of cytomegalovirus exposure and HLA in healthy donors (TCRdb year 2017). In terms of the full investigation: An earlier analysis of approximately 550 of the donors reported more than 250 Gb of sequence data and around 110 million unique TCR beta sequences from 190 million or so T cells. To study patterns of TCR occurrence, a later analysis re-analyzed previously published TCR beta repertoires from 500 to 850 donors and added high-resolution HLA genotyping. Typing coverage differed by locus: A, B, C, DRB1 and DQB1 were typed in roughly 620-630 donors, DQA1 in 522, DPA1 in around 600, and DPB1 in 472. In an earlier analysis of 587 of the donors, high-throughput TCR beta sequencing was used to judge whether each TCR beta V gene segment behaved as functional or pseudogenic. A separate validation cohort of about 110 different subjects was used in addition to the roughly 720-subject first cohort. Rather than using new phenotypic data, the later analysis identified candidate immune exposures from TCR beta sequences and from how often those sequences occurred across donors. Donor age, sex, ethnicity and CMV serostatus were collected together with the repertoire data. Using immunosequencing, the study profiled T cell repertoires from 666 subjects and related those repertoires to cytomegalovirus serostatus. HLA typing included class I and class II loci at four-digit resolution. The study aimed to test whether cataloging public T cell receptors could reveal signatures of past pathogen exposure. A later genetic analysis took genome-wide SNP genotypes for about three fifths of the roughly 700 donors and used that subset as a discovery cohort. All discovery cohort repertoires had been generated on a single sequencing platform. Five DR-DQ haplotypes were treated as single units for association and clustering because of strong linkage in the cohort. To predict cytomegalovirus infection status, the study combined high-throughput TCR immunosequencing, statistical association of individual TCRs with disease status, and machine learning. Among the roughly 430 genotyped donors, about 83% belonged to the genetic ancestry cluster associated with self-reported Caucasian donors. On average, roughly 200,000 unique TCR beta nucleotide sequences were sequenced per donor among roughly 430 genotyped donors of the cohort, with roughly 18% of those sequences being non-productive. Approximately 310 gigabases of sequencing data and approximately 84 million unique TCR sequences were included in an early release covering roughly 600 HLA-typed donors. The study at large found these results: In both the original and validation cohorts, the classifier was reported to diagnose cytomegalovirus status with high specificity and sensitivity. In a later analysis, HLA-associated TCR beta chains were found to be more clonally expanded and to have lower generation probabilities than equally common non-associated chains. Because HLA typing was missing for some donors at each locus, association tests included only the typed subset. For the cohort, immune exposure information was limited to CMV serostatus. When HLA alleles, especially DR and DQ, strongly co-occurred, attributing TCR associations to individual alleles was difficult. A further reported finding was that TCR beta sequences accurately predicted the HLA-A and HLA-B alleles for most subjects in the first cohort. A cluster of highly shared sequence variants was judged likely to represent a technical artifact of the sequencing pipeline. This cohort had only TCR beta chains sequenced, and the lack of alpha or paired-chain data limited which features could be detected. Correlated functional status among segregating V segments might reflect linkage disequilibrium, but an unknown experimental factor could not be ruled out. Because the 87-base-pair reads could not distinguish some IMGT-functional V segments, including TRBV6-2 and TRBV6-3, those segments were excluded. In the study, 150 to 200 TCR beta chains were listed as associated with cytomegalovirus. In an earlier analysis of about 540 of the donors, most TCR beta V segments were observed in productive rearrangements about 87% or about 30% of the time, broadly matching IMGT annotations. Several of the top co-occurrence clusters appeared to be linked to parvovirus B19, influenza, CMV and Epstein-Barr virus, according to a later analysis. Sequencing depth was assumed to be roughly uniform across donors in the presence/absence analyses, though that assumption may not hold. A later genetic analysis reported fewer N-insertions in productive TCRs among donors in an Asian-associated ancestry cluster than the roughly 700-donor mean. Three of the identified cytomegalovirus-associated TCR beta chains were confirmed in vitro to be specific for cytomegalovirus antigens. The authors suggested that the approach could potentially be extended to other disease states and immunological phenotypes. In a later analysis, the rate of TCR association differed among HLA loci, with DRB1 alleles having the most associated TCRs and HLA-C alleles having the fewest. Roughly 15 rarely observed V segments, including chromosome 9 orphons, were excluded from the earlier analysis of just under 600 of the donors because counts were too low. Specific HLA alleles were associated with roughly 16,000 TCR beta sequences at a false discovery rate of 0.05 in a later analysis. Most TCR sequences were seen in very few donors, while some public TCRs were found in many individuals. According to a later analysis, most CMV-associated TCR beta chains appeared to be HLA-restricted, and the HLA associations seemed to be driven largely by CMV exposure. An association between a missense DCLRE1C variant and V-gene and J-gene trimming of TCR beta chains was found in a later genetic analysis and replicated in an independent cohort.

The method was the immunoSEQ multiplex PCR assay. For the multiplex PCR, a mixture combining 60 forward primers for TCR Vbeta segments and 13 reverse primers for TCR Jbeta segments was used. A multiplex PCR assay on genomic DNA amplified the CDR3 region of rearranged TCR beta genes. On the Illumina HiSeq System, the amplified TCR beta libraries were sequenced as 87-base-pair reads. From the authors' description of their analysis: Across the 640 or so repertoires, a later analysis counted some 80 million unique TCR beta chains, around 11 million of which were shared by at least two donors. Raw reads were error-corrected and collapsed into unique sequences with a nearest-neighbor algorithm that merged closely related sequences to remove PCR and sequencing errors. V, D and J gene segments were assigned by aligning CDR3 sequences to IMGT reference sequences. For a sequence to be retained, a match of at least six nucleotides was required to both a V gene segment and a J gene segment. A rearrangement was called productive if the CDR3 had no stop codons and remained in frame with V and J, and every other rearrangement was called non-productive. Following IMGT convention, CDR3 was defined as the stretch from the second conserved V-encoded cysteine to the conserved J-encoded phenylalanine. The earlier analysis of around 640 of the donors excluded sequences that lacked an unambiguous match to a single V gene segment. An earlier analysis of a few hundred of the donors classified V segments as functional when productive rearrangements were above 56.7% and as segregating when the standard deviation between donors was above 5%. A statistical classification framework was built for diagnosing cytomegalovirus status from the catalog of TCR beta chain sequences. V and J gene assignment, in a later analysis, came from comparing TCR nucleotide sequences with IMGT/GENE-DB human TR gene sequences. In a later analysis, CDR3 sequences and most-parsimonious VDJ recombination scenarios were assigned using the TCRdist pipeline. In a later analysis, each TCR beta chain was defined by its CDR3 amino acid sequence together with its V-gene family, and reads lacking a unique V-gene family were excluded. As a way to deal with suspected cross-contamination and a sequencing artifact, a later analysis dropped 450 to 600 nucleotide sequences that were highly shared and had low generation probability. In a later analysis, a clonal expansion index was calculated for each public chain from normalized within-repertoire ranks of inferred template counts. In a later analysis, generation probabilities were computed using a VDJ recombination model fitted to out-of-frame rearrangements, and the results were checked against IGoR. A later analysis scored TCR-TCR, TCR-HLA and TCR-CMV co-occurrence with hypergeometric tests, applying a repertoire-size bias correction to TCR pairs. To estimate false discovery rates, a later analysis permuted the HLA or CMV assignments 20 times. In a later analysis, co-occurring TCRs were grouped using DBSCAN, with TCRdist sequence similarity added in when clustering inside HLA-allele-positive subsets. Repertoires with fewer than 30,000 or more than 120,000 public chains, plus five repertoires with anomalous nucleotide sharing, were excluded from co-occurrence clustering. TCRdb retrieved this table from immuneACCESS and kept in-frame rearrangements only. Not all clones are present; in checked studies, unresolved V genes account for under half, and no reason is known for the remainder. The D gene and trimming were derived from the DNA, and the V and J assignments and clone size from that table. The sample table lists about 140,000 clones, 80% of them with a count of one. The top ten clonotypes cover around 2% of the sample.

This clone occurred once. There is no known antigen for this receptor. There are no base qualities to consult, and no much larger clone falls within one base. CDR1 and CDR2 (MGHRA, YSYEKL) derive from the germline V gene. CDR3 length: 17 amino acids, cysteine to phenylalanine. The DNA shown is the 51-base CDR3, in frame from base 1. After removal of 4 bases from V and 4 bases from J, the junction retains 12 bases not matched to a gene. In total, approximately 690 healthy bone marrow donors made up the cohort. At the time of sampling, all cohort members were nominally healthy, though unrecorded immune exposures were likely present. The donor was CMV seronegative and was included in the group of a few hundred seronegative cohort members. A peripheral blood sample was provided by each donor, and peripheral blood mononuclear cells were used for TCR beta sequencing. The Qiagen DNeasy Blood Extraction Kit was used to extract genomic DNA from the blood cell samples.

The TCR was taken from a man aged 25-45 years in good health and CMV-seronegative. The sequenced material came from PBMCs. The V and J genes are TRBV4-1 and TRBJ2-7; TRBD2 aligns with 11 central bases. The DNA reads TGCGCCAGCAGCCGGAGTATTGCAACTAGCGGGAGTTACGAGCAGTACTTC. It is translated as CASSRSIATSGSYEQYF.